One and the same sample provided the 22 T cell receptor beta chains below, sequenced in a study of blood T cell repertoires in COVID-19. Clones were read by immunoSEQ multiplex PCR, and TCRdb kept only the in-frame ones, dropping some. The sample contains about 60,000 clones, 76% of which appear only once. The sample was peripheral blood. Receptors were obtained from an elderly woman with acute or convalescent COVID-19.

The V and J genes are TRBV4-1 and TRBJ2-7, with 7 bases identical to TRBD1. The V gene end was trimmed by 3 bases and the J gene end by 0 bases; junction bases not matched to a gene: 5. The CDR3 covers 15 residues. Germline values: CDR1 MGHRA, CDR2 YSYEKL. For the CDR3, the DNA is TGCGCCAGCAGCCAGACGGGACAGTACTCCTACGAGCAGTACTTC. Protein: CASSQTGQYSYEQYF.

This rearrangement joins TRBV18 to TRBJ1-4, with 7 bases that match TRBD1. Trimming removed 3 bases from V and 5 bases from J; junction bases left unmatched: 3. CDR3 size: 14 residues. The germline CDR1 and CDR2 sequences are KGHSH and LQKENI. The CDR3 nucleotides are TGTGCCAGCTCACCCTGGGACAGAAATGAAAAACTGTTTTTT. Its protein is CASSPWDRNEKLFF.

CDR3 DNA: TGTGCCAGCAGCGTAGCACCCGAGGGACAGTTAAACTATGGCTACACCTTC. This encodes CASSVAPEGQLNYGYTF. This chain joins TRBV9 and TRBJ1-2; 7 nucleotides match TRBD1. The CDR3 loop spans 17 amino acids. Germline-derived CDR1 and CDR2 are SGDLS and YYNGEE. J gave up 2 bases and V 0 bases, and 10 bases lay outside the gene matches.

Concerning this clone itself: At one end the junction does not follow the germline gene, possibly because of a read error. The chain joins TRBV7-7 to TRBJ1-3, with 7 bases aligning to TRBD1. CDR1 is SSHAT, CDR2 FNYEAQ, per germline (reference sequence). The CDR3 length is 17 residues. The CDR3: CASSTKGQRFSGNTIYF. CDR3 nucleotides: TGTGCTAGCAGCACCAAGGGACAGCGATTCTCTGGAAACACCATATATTTT.

This clone was recorded once. The chain employs TRBV6-1 and TRBJ2-7, with TRBD2 identical over 7 bases. Trimming took 2 bases from V and 2 from J; bases not matched to a gene: 3. Germline CDR1 reads MNHNS; CDR2 reads SASEGT. This CDR3 has 14 amino acids. CDR3: CASSERREPYEQYF. The CDR3 bases are TGTGCCAGCAGTGAAAGGCGGGAGCCCTACGAGCAGTACTTC.

The chain carries TRBV28 and TRBJ2-7; a weak D match, TRBD1 (5 bases). Germline V gene lookup returns CDR1 MDHEN and CDR2 SYDVKM. The V gene lost 6 bases and the J gene lost 7 bases, with 13 bases spanning the gap. The CDR3 totals 12 residues. CDR3 sequence (DNA): TGTGCCAGCAGGATGACAGTTGGTGAGCAGTACTTC. It specifies CASRMTVGEQYF.

This clone was counted a few times. J is TRBJ2-5 and V is TRBV10-3; 9 nucleotides align to TRBD2. This CDR3 comprises 16 residues. J was trimmed by 5 bases and V by 2 bases; bases with no gene match: 9. Germline V gene sequence: CDR1 ENHRY, CDR2 SYGVKD. The CDR3 spells CAISEGAGGGSETQYF. CDR3 bases: TGTGCCATCAGTGAGGGAGCGGGAGGAGGATCGGAGACCCAGTACTTC.

The chain carries TRBV9 and TRBJ2-2; TRBD2 agrees at 9 bases. V shed 0 bases and J 6 bases; nucleotides not matched to a gene: 6. This CDR3 region has 16 residues. Per the germline V gene, CDR1 is SGDLS and CDR2 is YYNGEE. This CDR3 is CASSVVTSGWSGELFF. In DNA, the CDR3 is TGTGCCAGCAGCGTAGTAACTAGCGGGTGGTCCGGGGAGCTGTTTTTT.

The chain recombines TRBV2 with TRBJ1-5, with D uncertain. Trimming stripped 5 bases from V and 7 bases from J, with 15 bases between. The V gene's germline CDR1 is SNHLY and CDR2 FYNNEI. There are 14 residues in the CDR3. The CDR3 DNA reads as TGTGCCAGCAGTAGGGAGTCCGGTGGCCAGCCCCAGCATTTT. Translated, it gives CASSRESGGQPQHF.

The V gene is TRBV5-1, the J gene TRBJ2-2; 8 nucleotides line up with TRBD1. The CDR3 runs to 14 residues. V dropped 4 bases and J dropped 6; count of bases not matched to a gene: 5. Germline V gives CDR1 SGHRS, CDR2 YFSETQ. Written as DNA, the CDR3 is TGCGCCAGCAGCCCACAGGGGGAGGCCGGGGAGCTGTTTTTT. Protein: CASSPQGEAGELFF.

In its sample, this clone was seen once. The V and J genes are TRBV4-2 and TRBJ2-7, with 11 bases matching TRBD1. The germline V gene has CDR1 LGHNA and CDR2 YNFKEQ. The J segment lost 2 bases and the V segment lost 4 bases, leaving 4 bases of the junction unmatched. The CDR3 loop spans 15 amino acids. CDR3 loop: CASSRGGQGAYEQYF. As DNA, the CDR3 is TGTGCCAGCAGCCGTGGGGGACAGGGGGCCTACGAGCAGTACTTC.

This clone was found once. The chain joins TRBV9 to TRBJ2-1; 10 bases fit TRBD1. The germline V gene has CDR1 SGDLS and CDR2 YYNGEE. The V segment lost 3 bases and the J segment 8 bases; nucleotides outside the gene matches: 11. The CDR3 runs to 16 residues. Written as DNA, the CDR3 is TGTGCCAGCAGCGCCCCTGGGGGACAGGGGAACTATGAGCAGTTCTTC. This encodes CASSAPGGQGNYEQFF.

This clone was seen just once. V usage is TRBV4-1 and J usage is TRBJ1-5; D not certain. The CDR3 is 16 residues long. Trimming took 4 bases from V and 2 from J, leaving 15 bases between them. Looked up from germline, CDR1 is MGHRA and CDR2 is YSYEKL. CDR3 region: CASSPLGGMGNQPQHF. The CDR3 coding sequence is TGCGCCAGCAGCCCCTTAGGAGGGATGGGCAATCAGCCCCAGCATTTT.

This clone was recorded only once. This chain uses TRBV5-4 with TRBJ1-2; D perhaps matches TRBD1 (5 bases). V gave up 4 bases and J gave up 3 bases, with 19 bases separating them. The length of the CDR3 is 16 residues. The germline V gene has CDR1 SGHNT and CDR2 YYREEE (reference sequence). CDR3 in amino acids: CASSPGLSRVYYGYTF. CDR3 nucleotides: TGTGCCAGCAGCCCGGGCCTAAGCAGGGTTTACTATGGCTACACCTTC. The whole variable domain, filled in from reference TRBV5-4 and TRBJ1-2, reads ETGVTQSPTHLIKTRGQQVTLRCSSQSGHNTVSWYQQALGQGPQFIFQYYREEENGRGNFPPRFSGLQFPNYSSELNVNALELDDSALYLCASSPGLSRVYYGYTFGSGTRLTVV.

The gene calls are TRBV2 and TRBJ1-5, with 12 positions matching TRBD1. With V trimmed by 5 bases and J by 1 base, 3 bases remained unmatched. Germline CDR1 SNHLY, CDR2 FYNNEI. This CDR3 has 16 amino acids. Written as DNA, the CDR3 is TGTGCCAGCAGTCGGGACAGGGGGCCCAGCAATCAGCCCCAGCATTTT. It translates to CASSRDRGPSNQPQHF.

Only one count was recorded for this clone. The chain uses TRBV29-1 and TRBJ2-1; TRBD2 matches at 15 bases. Trimming cost V 3 bases and J 4 bases; bases outside gene matches: 10. Germline assignment: CDR1 SQVTM and CDR2 ANQGSEA. The CDR3 consists of 18 residues. The CDR3: CSVEGRTSGRAGYNEQFF. The CDR3 DNA sequence: TGCAGCGTTGAGGGCAGGACTAGCGGGAGGGCCGGGTACAATGAGCAGTTCTTC.

This clone appeared a few times. The chain joins TRBV27 to TRBJ1-2; TRBD1 might be the D (6 bases). This CDR3 comprises 17 residues. Germline-derived CDR1 and CDR2 are MNHEY and SMNVEV (reference sequence). Trimming shortened V by 8 bases and J by 3 bases, and 25 bases separated the two germline ends. The CDR3 spells CASGSPPTVTGYYGYTF. The DNA of the CDR3 is TGTGCCAGCGGTTCCCCGCCTACCGTGACAGGCTACTATGGCTACACCTTC.

The rearrangement joins TRBV5-5 to TRBJ1-3; TRBD1 aligns across 10 bases. V lost 4 bases and J lost 8; bases outside the gene matches: 9. CDR1 and CDR2 (germline): SGHKS, YYEKEE (reference sequence). The CDR3 consists of 15 residues. CDR3 residues: CASSGWTGGMDTIYF. CDR3 DNA: TGTGCCAGCAGCGGCTGGACAGGGGGGATGGACACCATATATTTT.

This sequence joins TRBV7-6 and TRBJ2-1, with D uncertain. Germline values: CDR1 SGHVS, CDR2 FNYEAQ. The CDR3 is made up of 11 amino acids. The germline V and J ends were trimmed by 4 bases and 6 bases, with 4 bases remaining between them. CDR3 coding DNA: TGTGCCAGCAGCTCGCGCAATGAGCAGTTCTTC. Translation: CASSSRNEQFF.

V is TRBV28 and J is TRBJ1-6; D ambiguous. Germline CDR1 is MDHEN and CDR2 is SYDVKM. With 2 bases removed from V and 10 bases from J, the gap between germline ends came to 12 bases. CDR3 size: 14 residues. The CDR3 is CASSLLSKSSPLHF. The CDR3 coding sequence is TGTGCCAGCAGTTTACTTAGCAAGAGCTCACCCCTCCACTTT.

This clone was seen just once. J is TRBJ2-7 and V is TRBV6-5; TRBD2 is a possible D gene (5 bases). Germline V lookup: CDR1 MNHEY, CDR2 SVGAGI. CDR3 size: 14 residues. Trimming cost V 5 bases and J 3 bases, with 14 bases left between them. The CDR3 region has the DNA TGTGCCAGCAGTCGAGGAGGTGCCGGCTACGAGCAGTACTTC. It yields the protein CASSRGGAGYEQYF.

This clone was recorded once. V usage is TRBV9 and J usage is TRBJ2-3, with TRBD1 matching 8 bases. The CDR3 totals 15 residues. Germline CDR1 is SGDLS and CDR2 is YYNGEE. The V segment lost 4 bases and the J segment 1 base; nucleotides outside the gene matches: 5. The CDR3: CASSRDRGGTDTQYF. The CDR3 nucleotides read TGTGCCAGCAGCAGAGACAGGGGAGGCACAGATACGCAGTATTTT.